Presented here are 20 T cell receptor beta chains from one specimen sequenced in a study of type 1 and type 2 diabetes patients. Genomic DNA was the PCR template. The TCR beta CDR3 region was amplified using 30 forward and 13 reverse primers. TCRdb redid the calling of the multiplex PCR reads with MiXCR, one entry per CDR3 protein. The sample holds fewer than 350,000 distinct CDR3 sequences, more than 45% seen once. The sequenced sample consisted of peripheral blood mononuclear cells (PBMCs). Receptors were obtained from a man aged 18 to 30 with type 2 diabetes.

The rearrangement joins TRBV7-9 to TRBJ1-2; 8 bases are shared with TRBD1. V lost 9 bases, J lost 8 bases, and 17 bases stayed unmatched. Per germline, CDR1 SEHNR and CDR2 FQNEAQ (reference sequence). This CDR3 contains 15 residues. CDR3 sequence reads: CASIAGQEGVGGYTF. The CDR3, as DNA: TGTGCCAGTATCGCGGGACAGGAGGGAGTGGGGGGCTACACCTTC.

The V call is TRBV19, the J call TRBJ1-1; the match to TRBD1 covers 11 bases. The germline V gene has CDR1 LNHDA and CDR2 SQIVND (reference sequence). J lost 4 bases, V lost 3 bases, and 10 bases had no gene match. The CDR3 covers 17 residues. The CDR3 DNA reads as TGTGCCAGTAGTATTACAGGACAGGGGGCAGGGGTCACTGAAGCTTTCTTT. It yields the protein CASSITGQGAGVTEAFF. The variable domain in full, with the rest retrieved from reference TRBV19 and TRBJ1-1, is DGGITQSPKYLFRKEGQNVTLSCEQNLNHDAMYWYRQDPGQGLRLIYYSQIVNDFQKGDIAEGYSVSREKKESFPLTVTSAQKNPTAFYLCASSITGQGAGVTEAFFGQGTRLTVV.

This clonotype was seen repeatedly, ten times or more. CDR3 in amino acids: CASSRGQETQYF. CDR3 nucleotide sequence: TGTGCCAGTAGTCGGGGGCAAGAGACCCAGTACTTC. The J gene is TRBJ2-5, the V gene TRBV19; a possible D gene is TRBD2 (6 bases). The germline V and J ends were trimmed by 5 bases and 2 bases, with 6 bases remaining between them. The germline V gene has CDR1 LNHDA and CDR2 SQIVND (reference sequence). CDR3 size: 12 residues.

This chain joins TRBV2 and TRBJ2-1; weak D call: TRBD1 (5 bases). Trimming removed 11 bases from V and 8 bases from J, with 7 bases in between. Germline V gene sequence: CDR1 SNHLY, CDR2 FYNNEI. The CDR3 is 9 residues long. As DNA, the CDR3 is TGTGCCGAAGGGGATGAGCAGTTCTTC. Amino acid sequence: CAEGDEQFF.

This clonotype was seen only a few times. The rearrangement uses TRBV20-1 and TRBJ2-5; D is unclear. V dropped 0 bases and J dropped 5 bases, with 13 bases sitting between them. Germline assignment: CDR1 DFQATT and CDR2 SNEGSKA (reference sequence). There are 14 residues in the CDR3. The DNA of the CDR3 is TGCAGTGCTAGAGATGTAACTACCGGGGAGACCCAGTACTTC. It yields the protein CSARDVTTGETQYF.

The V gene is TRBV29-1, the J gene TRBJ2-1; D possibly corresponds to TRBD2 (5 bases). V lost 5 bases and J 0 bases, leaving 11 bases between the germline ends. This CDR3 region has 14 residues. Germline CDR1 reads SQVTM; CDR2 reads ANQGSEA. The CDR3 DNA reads TGCAGCGTTTGGACTCCTAGCTCCTACAATGAGCAGTTCTTC. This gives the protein CSVWTPSSYNEQFF.

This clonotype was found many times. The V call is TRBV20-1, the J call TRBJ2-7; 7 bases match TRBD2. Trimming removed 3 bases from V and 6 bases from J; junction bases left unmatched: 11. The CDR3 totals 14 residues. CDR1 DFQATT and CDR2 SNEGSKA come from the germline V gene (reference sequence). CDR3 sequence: CSASFAGLVGEQYF. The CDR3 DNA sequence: TGCAGTGCTAGTTTCGCTGGACTAGTCGGCGAGCAGTACTTC.

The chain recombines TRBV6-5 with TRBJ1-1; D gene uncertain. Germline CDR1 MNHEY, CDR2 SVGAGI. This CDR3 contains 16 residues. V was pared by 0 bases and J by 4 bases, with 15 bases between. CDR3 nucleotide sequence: TGTGCCAGCAGTTACTCGGACCGGGCGAGTAGCACTGAAGCTTTCTTT. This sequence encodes CASSYSDRASSTEAFF.

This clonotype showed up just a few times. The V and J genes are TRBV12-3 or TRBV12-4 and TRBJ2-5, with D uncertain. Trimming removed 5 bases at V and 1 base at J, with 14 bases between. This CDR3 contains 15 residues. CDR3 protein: CASSVVGPLQETQYF. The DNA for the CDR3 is TGTGCCAGCAGTGTCGTGGGTCCTCTCCAAGAGACCCAGTACTTC.

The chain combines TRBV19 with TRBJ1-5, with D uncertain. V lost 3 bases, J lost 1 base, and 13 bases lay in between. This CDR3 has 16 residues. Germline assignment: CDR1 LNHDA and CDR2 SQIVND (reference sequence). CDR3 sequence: CASSIVYPGSNQPQHF. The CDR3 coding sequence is TGTGCCAGTAGTATCGTGTATCCGGGGAGCAATCAGCCCCAGCATTTT. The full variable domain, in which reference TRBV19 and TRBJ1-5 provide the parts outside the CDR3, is DGGITQSPKYLFRKEGQNVTLSCEQNLNHDAMYWYRQDPGQGLRLIYYSQIVNDFQKGDIAEGYSVSREKKESFPLTVTSAQKNPTAFYLCASSIVYPGSNQPQHFGDGTRLSIL.

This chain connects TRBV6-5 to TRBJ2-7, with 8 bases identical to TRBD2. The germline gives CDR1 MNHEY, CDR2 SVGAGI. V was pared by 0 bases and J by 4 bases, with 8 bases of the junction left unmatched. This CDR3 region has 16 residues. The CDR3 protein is CASSYSAGGRTYEQYF. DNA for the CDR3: TGTGCCAGCAGTTACTCGGCCGGCGGGAGGACGTACGAGCAGTACTTC.

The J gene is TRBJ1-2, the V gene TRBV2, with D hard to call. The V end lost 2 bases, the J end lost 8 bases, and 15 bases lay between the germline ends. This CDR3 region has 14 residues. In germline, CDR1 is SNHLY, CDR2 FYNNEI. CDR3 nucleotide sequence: TGTGCCAGCAGTGAAAGAGGGTATGGCAACGGCTACACCTTC. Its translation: CASSERGYGNGYTF. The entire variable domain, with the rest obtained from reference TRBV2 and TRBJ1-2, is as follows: EPEVTQTPSHQVTQMGQEVILRCVPISNHLYFYWYRQILGQKVEFLVSFYNNEISEKSEIFDDQFSVERPDGSNFTLKIRSTKLEDSAMYFCASSERGYGNGYTFGSGTRLTVV.

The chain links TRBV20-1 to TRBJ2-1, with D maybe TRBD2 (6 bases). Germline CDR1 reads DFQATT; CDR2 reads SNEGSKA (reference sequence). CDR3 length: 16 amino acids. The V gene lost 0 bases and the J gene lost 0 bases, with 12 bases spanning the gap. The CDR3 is CSARDLVGSSYNEQFF. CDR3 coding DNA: TGCAGTGCTAGAGATCTTGTCGGGAGCTCCTACAATGAGCAGTTCTTC.

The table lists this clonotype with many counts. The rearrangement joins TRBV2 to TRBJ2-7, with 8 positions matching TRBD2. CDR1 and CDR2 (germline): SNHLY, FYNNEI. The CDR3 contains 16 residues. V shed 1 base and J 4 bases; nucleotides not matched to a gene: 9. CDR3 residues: CASSEGGAGVLYEQYF. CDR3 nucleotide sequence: TGTGCCAGCAGTGAAGGGGGAGCGGGAGTGTTATACGAGCAGTACTTC.

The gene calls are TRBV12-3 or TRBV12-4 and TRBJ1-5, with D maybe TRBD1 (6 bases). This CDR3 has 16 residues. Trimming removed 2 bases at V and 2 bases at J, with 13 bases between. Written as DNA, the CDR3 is TGTGCCAGCAGTTTACGTCTTCCAGGGGGCAATCAGCCCCAGCATTTT. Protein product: CASSLRLPGGNQPQHF.

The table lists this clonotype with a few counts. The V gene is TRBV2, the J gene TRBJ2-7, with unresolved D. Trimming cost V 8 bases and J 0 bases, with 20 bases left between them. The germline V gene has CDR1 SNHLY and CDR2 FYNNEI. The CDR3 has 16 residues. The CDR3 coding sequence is TGTGCCAGCCGTGGCTATCCGGGTCCGAGCTCCTACGAGCAGTACTTC. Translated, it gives CASRGYPGPSSYEQYF.

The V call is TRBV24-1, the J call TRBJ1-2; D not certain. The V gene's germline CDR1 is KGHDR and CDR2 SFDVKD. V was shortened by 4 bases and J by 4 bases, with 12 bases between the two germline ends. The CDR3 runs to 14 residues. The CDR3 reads CATSDQDGTYGYTF. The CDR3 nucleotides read TGTGCCACCAGTGACCAGGACGGAACCTATGGCTACACCTTC.

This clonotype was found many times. The CDR3 reads CATSRGWPDSSGANVLTF. The CDR3 DNA sequence: TGTGCCACCAGCAGAGGGTGGCCGGACAGCTCTGGGGCCAACGTCCTGACTTTC. The V gene is TRBV15, the J gene TRBJ2-6, with D tentatively TRBD1 (6 bases). This CDR3 is built from 18 residues. Looked up from germline, CDR1 is LNHNV and CDR2 is YYDKDF (reference sequence). Deletions cut 1 base from V and 0 bases from J, with 13 bases between.

CDR3 in DNA: TGCAGCGTTGGGATGGCTAGCGGGAGCCTTTTCCCTCATGAGCAGTTCTTC. Its protein product is CSVGMASGSLFPHEQFF. This chain joins TRBV29-1 and TRBJ2-1, with 10 bases matching TRBD2. This CDR3 comprises 17 residues. The V and J ends lost 4 bases and 8 bases, in that order; junction bases with no gene match: 17. From germline, CDR1 is SQVTM and CDR2 ANQGSEA.

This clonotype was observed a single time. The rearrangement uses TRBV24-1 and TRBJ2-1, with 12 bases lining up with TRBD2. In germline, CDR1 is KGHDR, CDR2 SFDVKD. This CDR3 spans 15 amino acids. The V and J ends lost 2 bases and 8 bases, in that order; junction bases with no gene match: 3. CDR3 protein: CATSDSTSGSYEQFF. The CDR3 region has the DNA TGTGCCACCAGTGATTCGACTAGCGGGAGCTATGAGCAGTTCTTC.